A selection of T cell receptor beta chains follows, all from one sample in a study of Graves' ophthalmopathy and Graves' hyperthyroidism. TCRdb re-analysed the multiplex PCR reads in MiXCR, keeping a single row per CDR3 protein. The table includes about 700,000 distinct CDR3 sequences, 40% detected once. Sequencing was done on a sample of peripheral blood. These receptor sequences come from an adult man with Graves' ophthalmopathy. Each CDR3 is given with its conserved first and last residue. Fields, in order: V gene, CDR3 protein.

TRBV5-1 CASSSGQGMQYF
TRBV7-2 CASGVAGEAFF
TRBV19 CASSLGPGTGPFRAFF
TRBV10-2 CASRDEQGHSSGANVLTF
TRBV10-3 CASTNRTSYEQYF
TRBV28 CASSLLDRSGNTIYF
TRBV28 CASSLFLKETQYF
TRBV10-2 CASSESKLFYGYTF
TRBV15 CATSRDGGGAANVLTF
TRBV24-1 CASSLGAEGNQPQHF
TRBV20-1 CSARTGTGSYEQYF
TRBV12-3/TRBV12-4 CASSGAGGEQYF
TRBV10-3 CAISESDGQETQYF
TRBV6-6 CASSPATVAGPETQYF
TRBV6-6 CASSYGRGTGELFF
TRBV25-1 CASSDRGSFYEQYF
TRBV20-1 CSGARGSYEQYF
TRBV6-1 CASSYSVQGGQPQHF
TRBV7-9 CASSQDRAGRDGYTF
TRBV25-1 CASSYYGVNTGELFF
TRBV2 CASSPFLAGGQETQYF
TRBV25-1 CASSAKTGTDEKLFF
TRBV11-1 CASRWHGSGQETRYF
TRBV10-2 CASSPRYSGANQETQYF
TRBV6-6 CASSYLRGDEQYF
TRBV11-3 CASSSIAFGELFF
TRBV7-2 CASSSHRVSSGNTIYF
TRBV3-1 CASSQEGTPLHF
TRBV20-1 CSAETGEISQPQHF
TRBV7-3 CASSLSPGIGEQYF
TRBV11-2 CASSSTTSFAQETQYF
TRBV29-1 CSVENEINEQFF
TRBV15 CATSNSGLDGYTF
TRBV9 CASSGYPHYEQYF
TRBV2 CATQFLATNEKLFF
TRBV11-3 CASGPDRANTEAFF
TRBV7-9 CASSQVMGFGNTIYF
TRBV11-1 CASSLQRTSGFTYEQYF
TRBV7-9 CASSLVSAANTGELFF
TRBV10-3 CAISEGPGGINEQYF
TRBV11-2 CASSLMGGGTQYF
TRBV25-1 CASSAPRSGGETGELFF
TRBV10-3 CASGSGTGDNEAFF
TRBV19 CASSNRDSYEQYF
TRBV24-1 CASRSSGSNQPQHF
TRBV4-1 CASSQDWRGSLDTEAFF
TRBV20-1 CSAYEGRGHDGYTF
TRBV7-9 CASSLDGLGELFF
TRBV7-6 CASSFSGSSYEQYF
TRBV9 CASSVDSQTNAQYF
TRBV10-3 CASSYFPTGVTEAFF
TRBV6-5 CASSYAGNNYGQYF
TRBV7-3 CASSPRLAGGWGETQHF